This T cell receptor beta chain was sequenced for a study of cytomegalovirus exposure and HLA in healthy donors. CDR1 is LNHNV and CDR2 is YYDKDF in the germline V gene (reference sequence). The CDR3 is 18 residues long. V trimming: 0 bases; J trimming: 7 bases; junction bases outside the gene matches: 15. 13 Jbeta primers and 60 Vbeta primers were used for the PCR. TCRdb's table, derived via immunoSEQ multiplex PCR, lists solely in-frame clones and lacks some. The profile covers about 130,000 clones, with roughly 8.3% appearing a single time and 4.5% to 5.5% taken by the ten largest. The TCR sequence derives from a man aged 35 to 55 in good health and CMV-seronegative. Sequenced: PBMCs. V usage is TRBV15 and J usage is TRBJ2-7, with 10 bases aligning to TRBD2. CDR3: CATSRDKIKPSGGGEQYF. CDR3 nucleotide sequence: TGTGCCACCAGCAGAGATAAAATAAAGCCTAGCGGGGGAGGTGAGCAGTACTTC.